These T cell receptor beta chains were read from a single sample in a study of molecular identifiers for immune sequencing clone quantification. Using its own MiXCR run on the PCR reads, TCRdb lists one record per CDR3 protein. The sample has around 86,000 distinct CDR3 sequences; about 20% are singletons. Source material: naive CD8+ T cells from blood, with Jurkat cell RNA spiked in. Source of these receptors: a human donor in good health. Some libraries in this study had Jurkat cell RNA spiked in. The CDR3 runs from the conserved cysteine through the conserved F or W. Each record gives: V gene, clone size, J gene, D gene, CDR3 DNA, CDR3 protein. D genes are given only for firm matches. Expanded clones are given a class, and other clones once, few, many or no size at all.

TRBV29-1	many	TRBJ2-1	TRBD1	TGCAGCGGTGAGGGTGGGACAGGGATTTCAGTGGTGTACAATGAGCAGTTCTTC	CSGEGGTGISVVYNEQFF
TRBV5-6	many	TRBJ2-5	TRBD2	TGTGCCAGCAGCCCGGAAGGAAGCGGGGGGCCTCAAGAGACCCAGTACTTC	CASSPEGSGGPQETQYF
TRBV10-2	-	TRBJ2-7	-	TGCGCCAGCAGTGCTGGGGACTACGAGCAGTACTTC	CASSAGDYEQYF
TRBV15	many	TRBJ2-3	-	TGTGCCACTGCGGAGAGCGGGCGTTTAACAGATACGCAGTATTTT	CATAESGRLTDTQYF
TRBV29-1	many	TRBJ2-7	-	TGCAGCGTTGGAGACAAAAGCTCCTACGAGCAGTACTTC	CSVGDKSSYEQYF
TRBV7-9	many	TRBJ1-1	TRBD1	TGTGCCAGCAGCGGGGACAGGGATCAAATCACTGAAGCTTTCTTT	CASSGDRDQITEAFF
TRBV4-3	many	TRBJ1-1	-	TGCGCCAGCAGCCAGAGGACCACCATGAACACTGAAGCTTTCTTT	CASSQRTTMNTEAFF
TRBV7-6	many	TRBJ2-5	-	TGTGCCAGCAGCCCCCGGCAGGGAGAGACCCAGTACTTC	CASSPRQGETQYF
TRBV29-1	many	TRBJ1-1	-	TGCAGCGTTGGAGGGGGGGAGAACACTGAAGCTTTCTTT	CSVGGGENTEAFF
TRBV6-2/TRBV6-3	many	TRBJ2-3	-	TGTGCCAGCAGTTTAGACGGGACGCACACAGATACGCAGTATTTT	CASSLDGTHTDTQYF
TRBV7-2	many	TRBJ2-5	-	TGTGCCAGCAGCTTAGTCGGCGGGGTCCAAGAGACCCAGTACTTC	CASSLVGGVQETQYF
TRBV24-1	many	TRBJ2-6	-	TGTGCCACCCTGCAGGCGGGGGCCAACGTCCTGACTTTC	CATLQAGANVLTF
TRBV11-2	-	TRBJ1-2	TRBD1	TGTGCCAGCAGCTTAGGGGGACAGACAGGGACCTATGGCTACACCTTC	CASSLGGQTGTYGYTF
TRBV2	many	TRBJ2-7	TRBD1	TGTGCCAGCAGAGAGAGGACAGGGCTGCCCTCCTACGAGCAGTACTTC	CASRERTGLPSYEQYF
TRBV4-2	many	TRBJ2-7	-	TGTGCCAGCAGCCAAGATGGAACCGGGCGAGGGGACGAGCAGTACTTC	CASSQDGTGRGDEQYF
TRBV4-3	many	TRBJ1-3	-	TGCGCCAGCAGCCCCGGCCCCTCTGGAAACACCATATATTTT	CASSPGPSGNTIYF
TRBV24-1	many	TRBJ2-1	TRBD2	TGTGCCACCTCAGCCGGGAGGGCGAATGAGCAGTTCTTC	CATSAGRANEQFF
TRBV6-2/TRBV6-3	many	TRBJ1-1	-	TGTGCCAGCAGTTACAGTCGGGTTGGCACTGAAGCTTTCTTT	CASSYSRVGTEAFF